What follows are 21 T cell receptor beta chains derived from one specimen sequenced in a study of vaccination effects on CD4 cells after COVID-19. The protocol was immunoSEQ multiplex PCR, while the TCRdb copy is restricted to in-frame clones and leaves out a portion. Of some 40,000 clones in the sample, 55% to 80% were seen once. Their cognate antigens are unknown. Cultured cells yielded isolated CD4+ T cells after around 9 days. Each participant received a vaccine that was either BNT162b2 or mRNA-1273, given as two doses. This specimen was CD4+ T cells from PBMCs cultured without peptide, taken after COVID-19 vaccination. Receptor source: a human donor who received a COVID-19 vaccine.

The chain joins TRBV3-1 (or the pseudogene TRBV3-2) to TRBJ1-1, with TRBD1 matching 8 bases. CDR1 and CDR2 from the germline V gene are LGHDT and YNNKEL (reference sequence). The length of the CDR3 is 14 residues. V shed 2 bases and J 5 bases; nucleotides not matched to a gene: 4. CDR3 region: CASSQRQGRTEAFF. The CDR3 nucleotides read TGTGCCAGCAGCCAAAGACAGGGGAGGACTGAAGCTTTCTTT.

The CDR3 region has the DNA TGTGCCAGCAGCCCCCCGGGACAGATGAACACTGAAGCTTTCTTT. Protein: CASSPPGQMNTEAFF. The chain combines TRBV3-1 (or the pseudogene TRBV3-2) with TRBJ1-1; TRBD1 matches 7 bases. The CDR3 loop spans 15 amino acids. Germline CDR1 is LGHDT and CDR2 is YNNKEL (reference sequence). V lost 4 bases, J lost 0 bases, and 5 bases stayed unmatched.

This rearrangement joins TRBV24-1 to TRBJ2-2; the D call may be TRBD1 or TRBD2 (6 bases each). Per germline, CDR1 KGHDR and CDR2 SFDVKD. The CDR3 totals 14 residues. V lost 6 bases and J lost 6, with 13 bases in between. The CDR3 protein is CATSLGGTPGELFF. The CDR3, as DNA: TGTGCCACCAGTTTAGGGGGGACCCCCGGGGAGCTGTTTTTT.

The genes are TRBV19 and TRBJ2-7; D is perhaps TRBD2 (6 bases). The CDR3 consists of 15 residues. Germline V gene lookup returns CDR1 LNHDA and CDR2 SQIVND (reference sequence). V shed 1 base and J shed 2 bases, with 12 bases lying between them. CDR3 in DNA: TGTGCCAGTAGTATAGGTAGCGGACCGACCTACGAGCAGTACTTC. Translating it yields CASSIGSGPTYEQYF. Combining the CDR3 with reference TRBV19 and TRBJ2-7 gives the whole variable domain DGGITQSPKYLFRKEGQNVTLSCEQNLNHDAMYWYRQDPGQGLRLIYYSQIVNDFQKGDIAEGYSVSREKKESFPLTVTSAQKNPTAFYLCASSIGSGPTYEQYFGPGTRLTVT.

The rearrangement uses TRBV2 and TRBJ2-6; D is uncertain. The CDR3 is made up of 11 amino acids. Trimming took 7 bases from V and 8 from J, leaving 6 bases between them. Germline V CDR1 and CDR2: SNHLY, FYNNEI. CDR3 amino acids: CASTGSNVLTF. In DNA form, the CDR3 reads TGTGCCAGCACAGGATCCAACGTCCTGACTTTC.

This clone has just a few counts. This chain links TRBV20-1 with TRBJ2-7; 8 bases agree with TRBD2. The CDR3 loop spans 14 amino acids. Germline loops: CDR1 DFQATT, CDR2 SNEGSKA (reference sequence). The ends lost 4 bases at V and 4 bases at J; junction bases unmatched: 9. The CDR3 region is CSANDIAGRYEQYF. CDR3 coding DNA: TGCAGTGCTAATGATATAGCGGGGAGATACGAGCAGTACTTC.

The chain combines TRBV11-2 with TRBJ1-1; D is unclear. Trimming took 7 bases from V and 4 from J, leaving 19 bases between them. Germline CDR1 and CDR2: SGHAT and FQNNGV. The CDR3 totals 15 residues. As DNA, the CDR3 is TGTGCCAGCACCCCCCGGACGAGAGCGGGCACTGAAGCTTTCTTT. This gives the protein CASTPRTRAGTEAFF.

The rearrangement links TRBV6-5 to TRBJ2-1; D could derive from TRBD1 or TRBD2 (5 bases each). V was shortened by 2 bases and J by 8 bases, with 16 bases between the two germline ends. The CDR3 contains 15 residues. Per germline, CDR1 MNHEY and CDR2 SVGAGI. The CDR3 sequence is CASSYGGLGVYEQFF. DNA for the CDR3: TGTGCCAGCAGTTACGGTGGACTGGGGGTATATGAGCAGTTCTTC.

The chain employs TRBV3-1 (or the pseudogene TRBV3-2) and TRBJ1-3, with 8 bases that match TRBD1. There are 14 residues in the CDR3. Germline CDR1 LGHDT, CDR2 YNNKEL (reference sequence). DNA of the CDR3: TGTAGGGTTGGACACGGACAGGGAAGTAACACCATATATTTT. The encoded protein is CRVGHGQGSNTIYF.

This rearrangement joins TRBV3-1 (or the pseudogene TRBV3-2) to TRBJ1-1; D is perhaps TRBD1 (5 bases). The CDR3 length is 15 residues. Deletions cut 0 bases from V and 4 bases from J, with 12 bases between. Per germline, CDR1 LGHDT and CDR2 YNNKEL (reference sequence). CDR3 sequence reads: CASSQDLGQGTEAFF. In DNA form, the CDR3 reads TGTGCCAGCAGCCAAGATTTGGGGCAGGGCACTGAAGCTTTCTTT.

The chain is built from TRBV27 and TRBJ2-5; the D gene is possibly TRBD2 (5 bases). Germline CDR1 and CDR2: MNHEY and SMNVEV (reference sequence). CDR3 length: 17 amino acids. The V and J ends lost 4 bases and 0 bases respectively, with 18 bases between them. The CDR3 bases are TGTGCCAGCAGTTCACCCCTAGCACGCGAGTACCAAGAGACCCAGTACTTC. Its translation: CASSSPLAREYQETQYF.

V gene TRBV2 combines with J gene TRBJ2-7; TRBD1 might be the D (5 bases). Germline V CDR1 and CDR2: SNHLY, FYNNEI. The ends were cut back, 4 bases at V and 6 bases at J, with 19 bases in the middle. This CDR3 comprises 15 residues. CDR3 sequence (DNA): TGTGCCAGCAGTGCCCAGGGCTTGGTAACGGGCGAGCAGTACTTC. This translates into CASSAQGLVTGEQYF.

This chain joins TRBV2 and TRBJ1-1; D remains ambiguous. Germline V lookup: CDR1 SNHLY, CDR2 FYNNEI. This CDR3 is 13 amino acids long. V gave up 6 bases and J gave up 4 bases, with 12 bases separating them. As DNA, the CDR3 is TGTGCCAGCAGCGCCCGGCCACTCACTGAAGCTTTCTTT. Amino acid sequence: CASSARPLTEAFF.

This clone was picked up a small number of times. The chain couples TRBV5-8 to TRBJ1-2, with 7 positions matching TRBD1. V lost 4 bases and J lost 4; bases outside the gene matches: 7. CDR3 length: 14 residues. Germline V gene sequence: CDR1 SGHTS, CDR2 YDEGEE. CDR3 residues: CASSRETGAYGYTF. The CDR3 DNA reads as TGTGCCAGCAGCCGGGAAACAGGGGCCTATGGCTACACCTTC.

The chain carries TRBV7-6 and TRBJ2-1; 15 nucleotides agree with TRBD2. Germline V gene lookup returns CDR1 SGHVS and CDR2 FNYEAQ. After removal of 5 bases from V and 11 bases from J, the junction contained 7 bases not matched to a gene. The CDR3 is 15 residues long. The CDR3 nucleotides are TGTGCCAGCAGCGATCGGACTAGCGGGGGGGCAAAGCAGTTCTTC. Translating it yields CASSDRTSGGAKQFF.

The chain employs TRBV12-1 and TRBJ1-2. TRBV12-1 is classified as a pseudogene. The CDR3 spans 14 residues. CDR3 in DNA: TGTGCCAGCAGCTTTGGGGCGACTCTTTATGGCTACACCTTC. This encodes CASSFGATLYGYTF.

The chain joins TRBV5-4 to TRBJ1-4; tentatively, D is TRBD1 (6 bases). Germline CDR1 and CDR2: SGHNT and YYREEE (reference sequence). The ends were cut back, 4 bases at V and 7 bases at J, with 17 bases in the middle. The CDR3 length is 15 residues. The CDR3 DNA sequence: TGTGCCAGCAGCCCTCATCAGGGGCGCGGTGAAAAACTGTTTTTT. Translation gives CASSPHQGRGEKLFF.

This clone is a singleton in its sample. This chain uses TRBV2 with TRBJ1-4, with no clear D. The CDR3 is 16 amino acids. Trimming removed 8 bases from V and 0 bases from J, with 16 bases in between. Germline CDR1 SNHLY, CDR2 FYNNEI. The CDR3 reads CASFPVLSTTNEKLFF. CDR3 bases: TGTGCCAGCTTCCCAGTTCTTTCAACAACTAATGAAAAACTGTTTTTT.

The chain carries TRBV7-2 and TRBJ1-5, with 8 positions matching TRBD1. The CDR3 is 16 residues long. V trimming: 0 bases; J trimming: 6 bases; junction bases outside the gene matches: 7. Germline V gene data show CDR1 as SGHTA and CDR2 as FQGNSA. The CDR3 DNA reads as TGTGCCAGCAGCTTAGCCCAACAGGGGGGAGGTCAGCCCCAGCATTTT. Protein sequence: CASSLAQQGGGQPQHF.

CDR3 residues: CASSFGQGRETQYF. The CDR3, as DNA: TGTGCCAGCAGCTTTGGGCAGGGCAGAGAGACCCAGTACTTC. The V and J genes are TRBV12-1 and TRBJ2-5; the table's TRBD1 call for D was not verified on the DNA. TRBV12-1 is a pseudogene segment. This CDR3 has 14 amino acids.

The chain couples TRBV11-2 to TRBJ2-1, with D tentatively TRBD1 (5 bases). CDR1 is SGHAT, CDR2 FQNNGV, per germline. CDR3 length: 14 residues. V lost 2 bases to trimming and J lost 5 bases, with 10 bases between them. CDR3 amino acids: CASSLWQGHNEQFF. The CDR3 DNA follows: TGTGCCAGCAGCTTATGGCAGGGCCACAATGAGCAGTTCTTC. Full variable domain (rest looked up from reference TRBV11-2 and TRBJ2-1): EAGVAQSPRYKIIEKRQSVAFWCNPISGHATLYWYQQILGQGPKLLIQFQNNGVVDDSQLPKDRFSAERLKGVDSTLKIQPAKLEDSAVYLCASSLWQGHNEQFFGPGTRLTVL.